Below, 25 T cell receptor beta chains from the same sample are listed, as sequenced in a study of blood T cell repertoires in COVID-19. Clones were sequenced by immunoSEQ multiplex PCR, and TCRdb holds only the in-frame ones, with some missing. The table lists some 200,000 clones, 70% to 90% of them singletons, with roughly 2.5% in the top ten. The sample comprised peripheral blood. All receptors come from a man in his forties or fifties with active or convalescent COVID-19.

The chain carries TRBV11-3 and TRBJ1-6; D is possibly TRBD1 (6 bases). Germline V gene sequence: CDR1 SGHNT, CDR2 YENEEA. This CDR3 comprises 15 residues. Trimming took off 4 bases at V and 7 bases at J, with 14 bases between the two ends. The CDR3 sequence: CASSSHGGTNSPLHF. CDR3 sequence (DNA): TGTGCCAGCAGCTCCCATGGGGGCACCAATTCACCCCTCCACTTT.

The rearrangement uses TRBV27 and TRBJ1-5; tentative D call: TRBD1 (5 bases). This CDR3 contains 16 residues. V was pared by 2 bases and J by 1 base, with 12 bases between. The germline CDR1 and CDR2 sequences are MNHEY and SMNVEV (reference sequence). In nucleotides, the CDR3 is TGTGCCAGCAGTTTAATAGGGGCCGGGAGCAATCAGCCCCAGCATTTT. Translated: CASSLIGAGSNQPQHF.

CDR3: CASSFVTLTGNTIYF. The CDR3 DNA reads as TGTGCCAGCAGCTTTGTCACCCTAACTGGAAACACCATATATTTT. The J gene is TRBJ1-3, the V gene TRBV7-9; the D is unclear. V lost 3 bases and J lost 2, with 11 bases in between. CDR3 length: 15 amino acids. Germline CDR1 reads SEHNR; CDR2 reads FQNEAQ (reference sequence).

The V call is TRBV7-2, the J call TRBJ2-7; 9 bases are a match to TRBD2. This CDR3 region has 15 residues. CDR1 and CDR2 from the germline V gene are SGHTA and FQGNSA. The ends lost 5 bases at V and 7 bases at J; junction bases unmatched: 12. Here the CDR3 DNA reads TGTGCCAGCAGCAGGGGGAGCGGGGGGTCTAGGGAGCAGTACTTC. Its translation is CASSRGSGGSREQYF.

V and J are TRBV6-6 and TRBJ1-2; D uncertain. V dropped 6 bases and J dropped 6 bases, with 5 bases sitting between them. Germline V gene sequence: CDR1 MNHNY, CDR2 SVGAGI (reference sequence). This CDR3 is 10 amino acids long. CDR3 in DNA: TGTGCCAGCAGCTCTAATGGCTACACCTTC. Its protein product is CASSSNGYTF.

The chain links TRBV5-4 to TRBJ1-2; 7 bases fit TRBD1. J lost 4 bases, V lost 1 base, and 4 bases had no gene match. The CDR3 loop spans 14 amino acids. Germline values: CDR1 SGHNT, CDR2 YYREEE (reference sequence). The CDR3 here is CASSLKGAAYGYTF. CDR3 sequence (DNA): TGTGCCAGCAGCTTGAAGGGGGCGGCCTATGGCTACACCTTC.

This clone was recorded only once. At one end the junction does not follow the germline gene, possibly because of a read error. CDR3: CAWRVSGGSPLHF. CDR3 nucleotide sequence: TGTGCCTGGCGTGTTTCGGGTGGTTCACCCCTCCACTTT. This chain connects TRBV30 to TRBJ1-6; no firm D call. Germline values: CDR1 GTSNPN, CDR2 SVGIG (reference sequence). The CDR3 is 13 residues long.

The CDR3 sequence is CASSQNTGTEAFF. The DNA for the CDR3 is TGTGCCAGCAGCCAAAATACAGGCACTGAAGCTTTCTTT. This sequence joins TRBV3-1 (or the pseudogene TRBV3-2) and TRBJ1-1; D may be TRBD1 (5 bases). The CDR3 length is 13 residues. V lost 2 bases and J 4 bases, leaving 8 bases between the germline ends. Germline CDR1 reads LGHDT; CDR2 reads YNNKEL (reference sequence).

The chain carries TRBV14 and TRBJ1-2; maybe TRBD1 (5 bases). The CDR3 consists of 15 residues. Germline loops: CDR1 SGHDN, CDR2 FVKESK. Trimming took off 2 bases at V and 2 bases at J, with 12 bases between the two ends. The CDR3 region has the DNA TGTGCCAGCAGCCAAAACCGGGACTGGAACTATGGCTACACCTTC. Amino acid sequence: CASSQNRDWNYGYTF.

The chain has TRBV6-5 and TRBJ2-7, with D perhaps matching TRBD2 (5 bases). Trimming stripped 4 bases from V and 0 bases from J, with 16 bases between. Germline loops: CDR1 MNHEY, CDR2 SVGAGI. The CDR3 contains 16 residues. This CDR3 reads CASSSSILTSSYEQYF. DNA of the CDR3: TGTGCCAGCAGTTCCTCAATCCTTACTAGCTCCTACGAGCAGTACTTC.

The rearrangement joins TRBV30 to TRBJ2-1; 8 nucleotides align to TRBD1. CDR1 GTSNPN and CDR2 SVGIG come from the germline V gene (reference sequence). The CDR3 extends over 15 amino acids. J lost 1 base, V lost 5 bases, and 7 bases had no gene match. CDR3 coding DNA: TGTGCCTGGTCGGACAGGGCTGAATCCTACAATGAGCAGTTCTTC. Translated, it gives CAWSDRAESYNEQFF.

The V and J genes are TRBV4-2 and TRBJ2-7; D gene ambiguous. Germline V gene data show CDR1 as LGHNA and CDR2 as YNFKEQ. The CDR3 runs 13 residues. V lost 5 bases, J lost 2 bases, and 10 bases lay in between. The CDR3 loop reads CASSGSSTYEQYF. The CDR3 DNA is TGTGCCAGCAGCGGTAGCAGTACCTACGAGCAGTACTTC.

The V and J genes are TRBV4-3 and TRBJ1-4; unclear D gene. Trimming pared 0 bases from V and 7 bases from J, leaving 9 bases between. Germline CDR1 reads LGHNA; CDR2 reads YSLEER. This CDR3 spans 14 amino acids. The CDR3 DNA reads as TGCGCCAGCAGCCAAGATCTGGCTTCTGAAAAACTGTTTTTT. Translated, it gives CASSQDLASEKLFF.

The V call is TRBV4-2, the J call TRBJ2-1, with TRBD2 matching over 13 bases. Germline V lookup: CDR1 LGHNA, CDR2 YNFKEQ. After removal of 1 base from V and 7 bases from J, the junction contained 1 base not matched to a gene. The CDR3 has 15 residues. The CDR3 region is CASSQVTSGRNEQFF. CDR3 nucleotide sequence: TGTGCCAGCAGCCAAGTGACTAGCGGGAGGAATGAGCAGTTCTTC.

CDR3 sequence (DNA): TGTGCCAGCAATTCTGGCGGAGGGGCCACCCAAGAGACCCAGTACTTC. Its translation: CASNSGGGATQETQYF. This chain uses TRBV2 with TRBJ2-5; a possible D gene is TRBD2 (6 bases). CDR3 length: 16 amino acids. Germline values: CDR1 SNHLY, CDR2 FYNNEI. V dropped 7 bases and J dropped 1 base, with 19 bases sitting between them.

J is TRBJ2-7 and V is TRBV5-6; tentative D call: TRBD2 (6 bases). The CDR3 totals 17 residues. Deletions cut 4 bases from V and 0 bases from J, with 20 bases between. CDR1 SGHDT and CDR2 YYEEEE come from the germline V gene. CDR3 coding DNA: TGTGCCAGCAGCCCGGAGGGTTATGGGCGGTTCTCCTACGAGCAGTACTTC. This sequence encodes CASSPEGYGRFSYEQYF.

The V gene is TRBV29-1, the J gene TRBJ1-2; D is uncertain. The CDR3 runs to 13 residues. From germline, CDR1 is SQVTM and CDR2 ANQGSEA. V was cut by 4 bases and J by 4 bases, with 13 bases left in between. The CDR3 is CSVGGSPLYGYTF. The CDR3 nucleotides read TGCAGCGTTGGAGGGAGCCCCCTCTATGGCTACACCTTC.

In DNA form, the CDR3 reads TGTGCCAGCAGCCAAAGGGCAGGGGGCTGGGGGGATTCACCCCTCCACTTT. Translating gives CASSQRAGGWGDSPLHF. V is TRBV4-2 and J is TRBJ1-6, with 8 bases matching TRBD1. CDR1 is LGHNA, CDR2 YNFKEQ, per germline. V lost 2 bases to trimming and J lost 8 bases; unmatched junction nucleotides: 11. This CDR3 contains 17 residues.

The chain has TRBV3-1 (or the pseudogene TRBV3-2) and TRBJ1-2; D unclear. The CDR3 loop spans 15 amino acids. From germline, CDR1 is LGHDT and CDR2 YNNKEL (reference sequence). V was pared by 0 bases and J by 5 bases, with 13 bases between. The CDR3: CASSQELAGSYGYTF. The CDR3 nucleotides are TGTGCCAGCAGCCAAGAATTGGCAGGATCTTATGGCTACACCTTC.

The CDR3 DNA reads as TGTGCCAGCAGCTTAGGAACAGGGGACACTGAAGCTTTCTTT. This translates into CASSLGTGDTEAFF. The rearrangement links TRBV13 to TRBJ1-1; TRBD1 agrees at 7 bases. Germline values: CDR1 PRHDT, CDR2 FYEKMQ (reference sequence). The CDR3 is 14 amino acids. The ends lost 0 bases at V and 3 bases at J; junction bases unmatched: 1. Complete variable domain (other parts from reference TRBV13 and TRBJ1-1): AAGVIQSPRHLIKEKRETATLKCYPIPRHDTVYWYQQGPGQDPQFLISFYEKMQSDKGSIPDRFSAQQFSDYHSELNMSSLELGDSALYFCASSLGTGDTEAFFGQGTRLTVV.

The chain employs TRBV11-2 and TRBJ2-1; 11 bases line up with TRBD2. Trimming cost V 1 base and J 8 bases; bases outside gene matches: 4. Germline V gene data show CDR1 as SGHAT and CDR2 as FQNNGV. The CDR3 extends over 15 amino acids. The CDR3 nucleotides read TGTGCCAGCAGCTTAGCTAGCGGGGGGTGGTATGAGCAGTTCTTC. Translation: CASSLASGGWYEQFF.

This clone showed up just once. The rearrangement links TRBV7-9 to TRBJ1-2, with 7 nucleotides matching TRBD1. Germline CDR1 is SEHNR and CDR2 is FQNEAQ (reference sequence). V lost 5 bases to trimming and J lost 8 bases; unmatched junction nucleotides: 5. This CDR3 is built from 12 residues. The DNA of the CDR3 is TGTGCCAGCAGCCCCTACAGGGGCGGCTACACCTTC. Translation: CASSPYRGGYTF.

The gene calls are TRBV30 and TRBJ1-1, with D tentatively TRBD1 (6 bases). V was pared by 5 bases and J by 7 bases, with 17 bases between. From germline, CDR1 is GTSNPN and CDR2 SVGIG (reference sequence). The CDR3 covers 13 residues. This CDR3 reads CAWGTQGWSEAFF. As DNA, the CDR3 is TGTGCCTGGGGGACGCAGGGGTGGAGTGAAGCTTTCTTT. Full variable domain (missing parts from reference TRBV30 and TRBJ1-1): SQTIHQWPATLVQPVGSPLSLECTVEGTSNPNLYWYRQAAGRGLQLLFYSVGIGQISSEVPQNLSASRPQDRQFILSSKKLLLSDSGFYLCAWGTQGWSEAFFGQGTRLTVV.

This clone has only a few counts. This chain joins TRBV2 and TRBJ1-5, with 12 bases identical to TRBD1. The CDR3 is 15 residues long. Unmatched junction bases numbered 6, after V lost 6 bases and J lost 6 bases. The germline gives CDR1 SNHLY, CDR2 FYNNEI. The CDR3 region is CASRGTGGAGQPQHF. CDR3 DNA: TGTGCCAGCAGGGGGACAGGGGGCGCGGGTCAGCCCCAGCATTTT.

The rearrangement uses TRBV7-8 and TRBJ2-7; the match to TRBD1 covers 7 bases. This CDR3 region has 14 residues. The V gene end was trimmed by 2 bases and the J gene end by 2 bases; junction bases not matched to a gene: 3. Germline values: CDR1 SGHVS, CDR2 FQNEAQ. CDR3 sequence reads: CASSLRDSPYEQYF. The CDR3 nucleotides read TGTGCCAGCAGCTTAAGGGACAGTCCCTACGAGCAGTACTTC.